Each of the 5 T cell receptor beta chains below was sequenced from the same sample in a study of T cells in localized non-small cell lung cancer. Generated by immunoSEQ multiplex PCR, the TCRdb table keeps only in-frame clones and is missing some. This table has tens of thousands of clones, under 90% appearing once. The material sequenced was peripheral blood mononuclear cells, taken before any cancer treatment. The receptors come from a man aged 35 to 69 with stage III lung adenocarcinoma.

The chain uses TRBV15 and TRBJ2-3; 7 nucleotides align to TRBD2. V gave up 4 bases and J gave up 1 base; unmatched junction bases: 5. Germline loops: CDR1 LNHNV, CDR2 YYDKDF (reference sequence). The CDR3 contains 15 residues. The CDR3 reads CATSTRLARTDTQYF. CDR3 bases: TGTGCCACCAGCACACGACTAGCCCGCACAGATACGCAGTATTTT.

The chain is built from TRBV5-4 and TRBJ2-5, with TRBD1 matching over 7 bases. The CDR3 runs to 15 residues. With V trimmed by 4 bases and J by 0 bases, 6 bases remained unmatched. Germline V lookup: CDR1 SGHNT, CDR2 YYREEE (reference sequence). CDR3 residues: CASSPLDRDQETQYF. The DNA for the CDR3 is TGTGCCAGCAGCCCACTCGACAGGGACCAAGAGACCCAGTACTTC.

The V and J genes are TRBV7-3 and TRBJ2-1; either TRBD1 or TRBD2 may fit D (5 bases each). The CDR3 runs to 17 residues. CDR1 and CDR2 (germline): SGHTA, FQGTGA. The V end lost 5 bases, the J end lost 0 bases, and 17 bases lay between the germline ends. DNA for the CDR3: TGTGCCAGCAGCCCTCAGGGAGCGTCTAGCTCCTACAATGAGCAGTTCTTC. It is translated as CASSPQGASSSYNEQFF.

This clone showed up just a few times. The chain is built from TRBV29-1 and TRBJ2-1, with a tentative D call TRBD1 (6 bases). CDR1 and CDR2 (germline): SQVTM, ANQGSEA. There are 15 residues in the CDR3. V lost 4 bases, J lost 5 bases, and 18 bases lay in between. The CDR3 loop is CSVVRRQGSNNEQFF. CDR3 coding DNA: TGCAGCGTTGTGCGGCGCCAGGGGAGTAACAATGAGCAGTTCTTC.

This chain joins TRBV7-2 and TRBJ1-5; TRBD1 is a possible D gene (6 bases). The germline V gene has CDR1 SGHTA and CDR2 FQGNSA. Trimming took 1 base from V and 4 from J, leaving 11 bases between them. This CDR3 has 15 amino acids. The CDR3 loop reads CASSLVRGVNQPQHF. CDR3 nucleotides: TGTGCCAGCAGCTTAGTGAGGGGGGTTAATCAGCCCCAGCATTTT.